This T cell receptor (beta chain) was identified during a study of regulatory T cells in long-lasting Graves disease (dated by TCRdb to the early 2020s). For context, the study as a whole: Persistent Graves' disease meant more than 5 years of antithyroid drug treatment with TSH receptor autoantibodies that stayed positive. Peripheral blood TCR sequencing and RNA sequencing compared persistent Graves' disease patients with newly diagnosed Graves' disease patients. The study took place in China and was registered as a clinical trial. A total of 33 samples underwent TCR sequencing, from 13 patients with persistent Graves' disease and approximately 20 patients with newly diagnosed Graves' disease. On average, persistent Graves' disease patients in the clinical cohort had been on antithyroid drugs for approximately ten years. What the study reported, not specific to this receptor: Sequencing and analysis were limited to the TCR beta chain. The study examined only peripheral blood because the primary lesion, thyroid tissue, could not be accessed. Compared with newly diagnosed patients, persistent Graves' disease patients had lower TCR Shannon entropy and fewer highly expanded clones, which suggests clonal expansion. Persistent patients shared more public clonotypes among themselves (around 2,500) than newly diagnosed patients did (approximately 870). As a limitation, the authors acknowledged that the small sample size may reduce accuracy.

The time point label here, explained by the study, means: persistent/refractory GD, antithyroid drugs over 5 years with positive TRAb. For both TCR sequencing and RNA sequencing, RNA was extracted from PBMCs in TRIzol. The diagnosis of Graves' disease followed American Thyroid Association guidelines. Recruitment of patients was carried out at an endocrinology department in Xi'an, China. From each patient, roughly 9 milliliters of peripheral blood was collected into an EDTA anticoagulant tube. PBMCs were isolated by Ficoll Paque Plus density gradient separation without further T cell sorting. RNA quality was checked with an Agilent 2100 Bioanalyzer and agarose gel, and concentration with a NanoDrop 2000. The protocol used for the library was multiplex PCR. Sequenced on an Illumina HiSeq 4000. CDR3 regions were amplified by Arm-PCR with iRepertoire HTBI primers to construct TCR beta libraries. Before sequencing, the PCR products underwent gel purification. In the paper's pipeline: Gene usage analysis of CDR3 amino acid clonotypes relied on the 60 or so TRBV and 14 TRBJ segments identified across samples. COPE and FqMerger were used to merge filtered high-quality paired reads into contigs. Contigs were aligned with BLAST to IMGT TRBV, TRBD and TRBJ reference genes, and CDR3 was defined per IMGT. Clonotypes above 0.1% frequency were classified as highly expanded clones. Repertoire diversity was measured by Shannon entropy, and V-J evenness by the Gini coefficient. A clonotype was considered public if more than one individual shared it. TCRdb reanalyzed the raw reads on its own, using fastp at Q25 for trimming and MiXCR for clone calling, and kept in-frame beta chains. One record per CDR3 amino acid sequence lists the most common genes and DNA. The authors' filters were not applied to this entry. For this sample there are 650,000 to 700,000 distinct CDR3 sequences; about 30% appear just once. The leading ten clones occupy about two fifths of the sample.

Remarks on this clonotype: Its antigen is currently not known. The input lacks base qualities; no much larger clone sits a single base away.

This sequence originates from a female donor with Graves disease. Material: peripheral blood mononuclear cells (PBMCs), obtained when the disease was refractory, from a patient treated with antithyroid drugs.

The CDR3 region: CASSLARFQVNFNEQFF. Read as DNA, the sequence is TGTGCCAGCAGCTTAGCTCGGTTCCAGGTAAATTTCAATGAGCAGTTCTTC. The chain links TRBV11-2 with TRBJ2-1, with no confidently assigned D gene. From the cysteine through the phenylalanine, the CDR3 covers 17 amino acids. The entry retains the CDR3 DNA only, 51 bases that are in frame from base 1. Via the germline V gene, CDR1 is SGHAT and CDR2 FQNNGV. Trimming removed 1 base from V and 6 bases from J, leaving 19 bases between the germline ends.